The source of this T cell receptor (beta chain) is a study of regulatory T cells in long-lasting Graves disease. Regarding time point: newly diagnosed GD, antithyroid drugs for less than 3 months. The TCR library was made from RNA extracted from PBMCs. Arm-PCR of CDR3 regions and iRepertoire HTBI primers were the basis on which TCR beta libraries were built. TCRdb redid the calling of the multiplex PCR reads with MiXCR, one entry per CDR3 protein. Here the sample spans approximately 300,000 distinct CDR3 sequences, 15% to 20% being singletons. V dropped 8 bases and J dropped 3; count of bases not matched to a gene: 14. The germline V gene has CDR1 SNHLY and CDR2 FYNNEI. This CDR3 is 17 amino acids long.

Material: peripheral blood mononuclear cells (PBMCs), obtained at new diagnosis, from a patient treated with antithyroid drugs. The gene calls are TRBV2 and TRBJ2-5; 11 bases are a match to TRBD2. This TCR was sampled from a female donor with Graves disease. DNA for the CDR3: TGTGCCAGCGATGGGGGACCGGGACTAGCGGAGAAAGAGACCCAGTACTTC. Translating gives CASDGGPGLAEKETQYF.